The rows below give T cell receptor beta chains drawn from one sample of a study of shared clonotypes between healthy human individuals. Libraries were prepared by immunoSEQ multiplex PCR; TCRdb keeps only in-frame clonotypes and omits some of them. The table shows roughly 2,000,000 clones, with roughly 95% occurring only once. The sequenced sample was naive CD8+ T cells sorted from blood. The origin of the receptors is a man between 18 and 29 years old in good health. Each CDR3 is given with its conserved first and last residue. A D gene is named only where the DNA matches it firmly. Expanded clones are given a class, and other clones once, few, many or no size at all.

V gene: TRBV2
D gene: TRBD2
J gene: TRBJ2-3
clone size: -
CDR3 DNA: TGTGCCAGCAGTGAAAGAAGGACTAGGGGCTTATTGGGCACAGATACGCAGTATTTT
CDR3 protein: CASSERRTRGLLGTDTQYF

V gene: TRBV10-3
D gene: TRBD2
J gene: TRBJ2-3
clone size: once
CDR3 DNA: TGTGCCATCAGTGAGTCGCTAGCGGGAGGGGAGGATACGCAGTATTTT
CDR3 protein: CAISESLAGGEDTQYF

V gene: TRBV4-3
D gene: TRBD2
J gene: TRBJ2-7
clone size: once
CDR3 DNA: TGCGCCAGCAGCCCGATGGTACTAGCGGGAGGGGAGCAGTACTTC
CDR3 protein: CASSPMVLAGGEQYF

V gene: TRBV28
D gene: TRBD1
J gene: TRBJ1-1
clone size: -
CDR3 DNA: TGTGCCAGCAGCCCTGGGGGACAGGGTGACACTGAAGCTTTCTTT
CDR3 protein: CASSPGGQGDTEAFF

V gene: TRBV4-1
D gene: -
J gene: TRBJ2-2
clone size: -
CDR3 DNA: TGCGCCAGCAGCCACACAGCGAACACCGGGGAGCTGTTTTTT
CDR3 protein: CASSHTANTGELFF

V gene: TRBV10-3
D gene: TRBD1
J gene: TRBJ1-4
clone size: -
CDR3 DNA: TGTGCCATCAGTGAGGACAGGGGGGGAGAAAAACTGTTTTTT
CDR3 protein: CAISEDRGGEKLFF

V gene: TRBV5-6
D gene: TRBD1
J gene: TRBJ1-3
clone size: -
CDR3 DNA: TGTGCCAGCAGCCAACCCCGGGACAGGGTTAATTATGGAAACACCATATATTTT
CDR3 protein: CASSQPRDRVNYGNTIYF

V gene: TRBV7-8
D gene: -
J gene: TRBJ2-5
clone size: -
CDR3 DNA: TGTGCCAGCAGCTTAGACGGTCGGCAAGAGACCCAGTACTTC
CDR3 protein: CASSLDGRQETQYF

V gene: TRBV5-1
D gene: -
J gene: TRBJ1-1
clone size: few
CDR3 DNA: TGCGCCAGCAGAGGGGGGACTGAAGCTTTCTTT
CDR3 protein: CASRGGTEAFF

V gene: TRBV10-2
D gene: -
J gene: TRBJ1-1
clone size: -
CDR3 DNA: TGCGCCAGCCGCGAAGTGGGTATCACTGAAGCTTTCTTT
CDR3 protein: CASREVGITEAFF

V gene: TRBV5-4
D gene: -
J gene: TRBJ2-7
clone size: -
CDR3 DNA: TGTGCCAGCAGCTTGGGGGACCACTCCTACGAGCAGTACTTC
CDR3 protein: CASSLGDHSYEQYF

V gene: TRBV27
D gene: TRBD1
J gene: TRBJ1-2
clone size: -
CDR3 DNA: TGTGCCAGCAGTCACCGGACAGGGGGAAACTATGGCTACACCTTC
CDR3 protein: CASSHRTGGNYGYTF

V gene: TRBV19
D gene: -
J gene: TRBJ1-5
clone size: -
CDR3 DNA: TGTGCCAGTAGTATAGGGGACATTCGCCGGGGAGGCAATCAGCCCCAGCATTTT
CDR3 protein: CASSIGDIRRGGNQPQHF

V gene: TRBV27
D gene: -
J gene: TRBJ2-7
clone size: -
CDR3 DNA: TGTGCCAGCAGTCCGGACTTGGACACCTACGAGCAGTACTTC
CDR3 protein: CASSPDLDTYEQYF

V gene: TRBV9
D gene: -
J gene: TRBJ2-3
clone size: -
CDR3 DNA: TGTGCCAGCAGCGTAGGCGGGGGCCCAGATACGCAGTATTTT
CDR3 protein: CASSVGGGPDTQYF

V gene: TRBV27
D gene: TRBD1
J gene: TRBJ1-2
clone size: -
CDR3 DNA: TGTGCCAGCGGGACAGGGGGCTATGGCTACACCTTC
CDR3 protein: CASGTGGYGYTF

V gene: TRBV9
D gene: -
J gene: TRBJ2-7
clone size: -
CDR3 DNA: TGTGCCAGCAGCGTAGACAGTACCTACGAGCAGTACTTC
CDR3 protein: CASSVDSTYEQYF

V gene: TRBV7-2
D gene: -
J gene: TRBJ2-7
clone size: -
CDR3 DNA: TGTGCCAGCAGCTTACCGGAGCGGAGTTTCTACGAGCAGTACTTC
CDR3 protein: CASSLPERSFYEQYF

V gene: TRBV11-2
D gene: TRBD1
J gene: TRBJ2-2
clone size: -
CDR3 DNA: TGTGCCAGCAGCTCCCGGGACAGTCCCGGGGAGCTGTTTTTT
CDR3 protein: CASSSRDSPGELFF

V gene: TRBV10-2
D gene: TRBD1
J gene: TRBJ2-1
clone size: -
CDR3 DNA: TGCGCCAGCAGTGAAGGGATCGGGACAGCTTCAATCCATGAGCAGTTCTTC
CDR3 protein: CASSEGIGTASIHEQFF

V gene: TRBV6-6
D gene: -
J gene: TRBJ2-7
clone size: -
CDR3 DNA: TGTGCCAGCAGGGGAGATGGGACTTCATCCTACGAGCAGTACTTC
CDR3 protein: CASRGDGTSSYEQYF

V gene: TRBV29-1
D gene: -
J gene: TRBJ1-1
clone size: -
CDR3 DNA: TGCAGCGTTGACAGGGGCACTGAAGCTTTCTTT
CDR3 protein: CSVDRGTEAFF

V gene: TRBV25-1
D gene: TRBD1
J gene: TRBJ2-1
clone size: -
CDR3 DNA: TGTGCCAGCAGTGACCCCCGGGACAGGTCCTACAATGAGCAGTTCTTC
CDR3 protein: CASSDPRDRSYNEQFF

V gene: TRBV28
D gene: -
J gene: TRBJ1-1
clone size: -
CDR3 DNA: TGTGCCAGCAGCCGAACTACCTCGACCGGGACGTTT
CDR3 protein: CASSRTTSTGTF

V gene: TRBV5-8
D gene: TRBD1
J gene: TRBJ2-5
clone size: -
CDR3 DNA: TGTGCCTACATCGGACAGGCCTATGAAGAGACCCAGTACTTC
CDR3 protein: CAYIGQAYEETQYF

V gene: TRBV9
D gene: -
J gene: TRBJ2-2
clone size: -
CDR3 DNA: TGTGCCAGCAGCGTAGGTGTCCTACTGCGCGGGGAGCTGTTTTTT
CDR3 protein: CASSVGVLLRGELFF

V gene: TRBV7-8
D gene: -
J gene: TRBJ2-2
clone size: -
CDR3 DNA: TGTGCCAGCAGCTTATTAGGCACCGGGGAGCTGTTTTTT
CDR3 protein: CASSLLGTGELFF

V gene: TRBV5-1
D gene: TRBD1
J gene: TRBJ2-1
clone size: -
CDR3 DNA: TGCGCCAGCAGCTTGTGGGGACAGGCTTTGGATGAGCAGTTCTTC
CDR3 protein: CASSLWGQALDEQFF

V gene: TRBV7-9
D gene: -
J gene: TRBJ1-2
clone size: few
CDR3 DNA: TGTGCCAGCAGCTTAGTTGGGGATGGCTACACCTTC
CDR3 protein: CASSLVGDGYTF

V gene: TRBV27
D gene: -
J gene: TRBJ2-1
clone size: -
CDR3 DNA: TGTGCCAGCAGTCCCGTTGGCGCGGTAAACAATGAGCAGTTCTTC
CDR3 protein: CASSPVGAVNNEQFF

V gene: TRBV27
D gene: TRBD2
J gene: TRBJ2-7
clone size: -
CDR3 DNA: TGTGCCAGCAGTTCCCTGACAGCGGGAGACGAGCAGTACTTC
CDR3 protein: CASSSLTAGDEQYF

V gene: TRBV27
D gene: TRBD2
J gene: TRBJ2-1
clone size: -
CDR3 DNA: TGTGCCAGCAGCCCCTGGGGCGGGGGTTACAATGAGCAGTTCTTC
CDR3 protein: CASSPWGGGYNEQFF

V gene: TRBV10-1
D gene: TRBD1
J gene: TRBJ1-5
clone size: -
CDR3 DNA: TGCGCCATTTCAGGGGGCACTCAGCCCCAGCATTTT
CDR3 protein: CAISGGTQPQHF

V gene: TRBV19
D gene: -
J gene: TRBJ2-1
clone size: -
CDR3 DNA: TGTGCCAGTAGTATAGTAATGGGGGAGAACGAGCAGTTCTTC
CDR3 protein: CASSIVMGENEQFF

V gene: TRBV7-9
D gene: -
J gene: TRBJ2-7
clone size: -
CDR3 DNA: TGTGCCAGCAGCTTAGACCCCAAGCAGTACTTC
CDR3 protein: CASSLDPKQYF

V gene: TRBV7-9
D gene: -
J gene: TRBJ2-1
clone size: -
CDR3 DNA: TGTGCCAGCAGCCCACCAACCCATCCCTACAATGAGCAGTTCTTC
CDR3 protein: CASSPPTHPYNEQFF

V gene: TRBV27
D gene: -
J gene: TRBJ1-5
clone size: -
CDR3 DNA: TGTGCCAGCCCAAGGTTATTTAATGGTCAGCCCCAGCATTTT
CDR3 protein: CASPRLFNGQPQHF

V gene: TRBV7-9
D gene: -
J gene: TRBJ1-6
clone size: -
CDR3 DNA: TGTGCCAGCACCGGGAGCTCCTATAATTCACCCCTCCACTTT
CDR3 protein: CASTGSSYNSPLHF

V gene: TRBV7-9
D gene: -
J gene: TRBJ2-7
clone size: -
CDR3 DNA: TGTGCCAGCAGCAGAGAGGGGTTCGAGCAGTACTTC
CDR3 protein: CASSREGFEQYF

V gene: TRBV2
D gene: -
J gene: TRBJ2-7
clone size: -
CDR3 DNA: TGTGCCAGCAACTTTAACGGGGAATCCTACGAGCAGTACTTC
CDR3 protein: CASNFNGESYEQYF

V gene: TRBV27
D gene: TRBD2
J gene: TRBJ2-7
clone size: -
CDR3 DNA: TGTGCCAGCCGATCGCGGAGCGGGGGGGCTTACGAGCAGTACTTC
CDR3 protein: CASRSRSGGAYEQYF